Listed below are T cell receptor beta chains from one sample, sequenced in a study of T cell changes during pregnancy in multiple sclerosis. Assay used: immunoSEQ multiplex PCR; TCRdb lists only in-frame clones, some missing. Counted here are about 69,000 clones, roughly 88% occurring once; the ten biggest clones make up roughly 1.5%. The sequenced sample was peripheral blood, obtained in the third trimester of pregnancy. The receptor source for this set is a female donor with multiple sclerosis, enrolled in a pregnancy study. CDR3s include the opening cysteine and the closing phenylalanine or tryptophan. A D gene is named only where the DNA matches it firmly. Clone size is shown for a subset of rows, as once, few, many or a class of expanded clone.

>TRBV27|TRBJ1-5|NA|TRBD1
TGTGCCAGCAGTTTACTCTCCAGGGGGTGGAATAGCAATCAGCCCCAGCATTTT
CASSLLSRGWNSNQPQHF
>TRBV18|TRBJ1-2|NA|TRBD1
TGTGCCAGCTCACGGGACAGGTTTGACTATGGCTACACCTTC
CASSRDRFDYGYTF
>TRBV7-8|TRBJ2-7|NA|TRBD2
TGTGCCAGCAGCTCCTACCGGACTAGCGGGGTCCTAGCCTACGAGCAGTACTTC
CASSSYRTSGVLAYEQYF
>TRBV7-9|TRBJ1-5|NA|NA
TGTGCCAGCAGCTTCAGGGGAGAACAGCCCCAGCATTTT
CASSFRGEQPQHF
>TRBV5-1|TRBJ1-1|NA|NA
TGCGCCAGCAGCTTGGGCGGGGGATCGACTGAAGCTTTCTTT
CASSLGGGSTEAFF
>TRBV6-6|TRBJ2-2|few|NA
TGTGCCAGCAGTTACTCGCCAGTAAACACCGGGGAGCTGTTTTTT
CASSYSPVNTGELFF
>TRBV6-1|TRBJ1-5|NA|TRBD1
TGTGCCAGCAGGCTCGGACAGGGAACTCAGCCCCAGCATTTT
CASRLGQGTQPQHF
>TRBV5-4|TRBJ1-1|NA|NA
TGTGCCAGCAGCCCTATTCCGCAGGGTGGGACTGAAGCTTTCTTT
CASSPIPQGGTEAFF
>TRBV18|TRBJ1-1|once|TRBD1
TGTGCCAGCTCACCGACCCGAGACAGGGGGCCCGAAGCTTTCTTT
CASSPTRDRGPEAFF
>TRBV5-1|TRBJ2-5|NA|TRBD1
TGCGCCAGCAGAAGTCAGGGGGCGAAAGAGACCCAGTACTTC
CASRSQGAKETQYF
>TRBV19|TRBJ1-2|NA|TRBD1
TGTGCCAGTAGTATAGGACTGGACAGGGTCCATGGCTACACCTTC
CASSIGLDRVHGYTF
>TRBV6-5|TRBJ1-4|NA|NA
TGTGCCAGCAGTTACTCGGGGGGGGATGAAAAACTGTTTTTT
CASSYSGGDEKLFF
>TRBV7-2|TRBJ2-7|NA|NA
TGTGCCAGCAGCTTAGGTGGCAATTCCCTCTACGAGCAGTACTTC
CASSLGGNSLYEQYF
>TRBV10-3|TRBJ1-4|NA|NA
TGTGCCATCAGTGTCAGGAGTCTGGGACAAAATAATGAAAAACTGTTTTTT
CAISVRSLGQNNEKLFF
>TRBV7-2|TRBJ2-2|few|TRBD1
TGTGCCAGCAGCTTAAGGGGACAGGGGAACACCGGGGAGCTGTTTTTT
CASSLRGQGNTGELFF
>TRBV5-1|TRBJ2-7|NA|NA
TGCGCCAGCAGGCTTATACAGGGCAACAACGAGCAGTACTTC
CASRLIQGNNEQYF
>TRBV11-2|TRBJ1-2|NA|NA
TGTGCCAGCACCTATCCCAGCCTAGGGGGTGGCTACACCTTC
CASTYPSLGGGYTF
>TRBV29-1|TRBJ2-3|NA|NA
TGCAGCGGTGACTGGGGCGGCACAGATACGCAGTATTTT
CSGDWGGTDTQYF